This T cell receptor (beta chain) originates from a study of T cell repertoires in cytomegalovirus infection. Across the whole study: Signatures in public TCR beta sequences pointed to both CMV infection and matching HLA type. General observations from the study: It was HLA-C-restricted CMV-specific TCR beta clonotypes that dominated the response ex vivo. Cumulative public TCR beta family frequency identified CMV carriers with the relevant HLA.

TCRdb processed the reads anew with MiXCR; each CDR3 protein has one entry. The sample carries fewer than 550,000 distinct CDR3 sequences, 16% recorded once. This clonotype was recorded at least ten times. Its antigen remains unidentified. The V and J ends lost 5 bases and 1 base respectively, with 8 bases between them. The germline V gene has CDR1 MDHEN and CDR2 SYDVKM. The CDR3 is made up of 14 amino acids. Sequenced input: CD8+ T cells from PBMCs. This clonotype originated in a human donor in good health (CMV status not recorded). Some clones in this sample may be carry-over from other donors' samples. The chain combines TRBV28 with TRBJ2-2; D is unclear. For the CDR3, the DNA is TGTGCCAGCAGTCCCCCCGGGAACACCGGGGAGCTGTTTTTT. This sequence encodes CASSPPGNTGELFF.